The 10 T cell receptor beta chains below all came from one sample that was sequenced in a study of CD8+CD57+ T cells in acquired aplastic anemia. Researchers used genomic DNA as the template to profile TCR beta VDJ and CDR3. TCRdb re-called the reads through MiXCR, storing one row per CDR3 protein. This sample has approximately 170,000 distinct CDR3 sequences, with 55% to 70% found just once. The sequenced material came from sorted CD4+, CD8+, or CD8+CD57+ T cells (not recorded which) from PBMCs. All receptors derive from a human donor in good health.

Written as DNA, the CDR3 is TGTGCCAGCAGTAATCCCGGACTAGCGGGAGACGAGCAGTACTTC. It is translated as CASSNPGLAGDEQYF. The chain recombines TRBV9 with TRBJ2-7, with 13 bases lining up with TRBD2. The CDR3 totals 15 residues. Germline V gene data show CDR1 as SGDLS and CDR2 as YYNGEE. V was clipped by 5 bases and J by 5 bases; unmatched bases: 7.

To note about this clonotype: A read error may account for a junction end that differs from germline. The genes are TRBV7-2 and TRBJ2-7, with TRBD1 identical over 8 bases. The length of the CDR3 is 15 residues. Germline V gives CDR1 SGHTA, CDR2 FQGNSA. The CDR3 nucleotides are TGCGCCAGCAGCCTTCAAGGACAGGGTACCTACGAGCAGTACTTC. Amino acids: CASSLQGQGTYEQYF.

CDR3 protein: CASSIAGTGVRTGELFF. CDR3 nucleotides: TGTGCCAGTAGTATAGCCGGGACAGGGGTACGCACCGGGGAGCTGTTTTTT. The chain joins TRBV19 to TRBJ2-2, with 10 bases aligning to TRBD1. The CDR3 loop spans 17 amino acids. V lost 1 base to trimming and J lost 4 bases; unmatched junction nucleotides: 6. Germline loops: CDR1 LNHDA, CDR2 SQIVND (reference sequence).

The chain joins TRBV29-1 to TRBJ1-5; D unclear. The CDR3 sequence is 17 residues long. Trimming took off 3 bases at V and 1 base at J, with 19 bases between the two ends. From germline, CDR1 is SQVTM and CDR2 ANQGSEA. CDR3 coding DNA: TGCAGCGTTGATGAATCGGGGTACGATCTAAGCAATCAGCCCCAGCATTTT. Residues: CSVDESGYDLSNQPQHF.

The chain couples TRBV7-9 to TRBJ1-2, with a tentative D call TRBD1 (5 bases). This CDR3 is 14 amino acids long. V was pared by 4 bases and J by 2 bases, with 11 bases between. CDR1 SEHNR and CDR2 FQNEAQ come from the germline V gene (reference sequence). The CDR3 bases are TGTGCCAGCAGCTCGGGGGTACCAAACTATGGCTACACCTTC. Protein: CASSSGVPNYGYTF.

For this clonotype: A read error is possible here, since a much larger clone lies one base away. The J gene is TRBJ1-6, the V gene TRBV11-3, with TRBD1 matching over 8 bases. The CDR3 has 15 residues. Germline loops: CDR1 SGHNT, CDR2 YENEEA. The CDR3 coding sequence is TGTGCCAGCAAACAGGGGGGCCCTTATAATCCACCCCTCCACTTT. Its translation: CASKQGGPYNPPLHF.

The chain recombines TRBV20-1 with TRBJ1-2; 12 bases align to TRBD1. The V gene's germline CDR1 is DFQATT and CDR2 SNEGSKA (reference sequence). The CDR3 is made up of 16 amino acids. The V and J ends lost 5 bases and 4 bases, in that order; junction bases with no gene match: 11. The CDR3 loop is CSALRGQGALGYGYTF. The CDR3 DNA is TGCAGTGCTCTACGGGGACAGGGGGCTCTAGGCTATGGCTACACCTTC.

This chain joins TRBV7-8 and TRBJ1-5; D gene uncertain. This CDR3 has 15 amino acids. CDR1 SGHVS and CDR2 FQNEAQ come from the germline V gene. Trimming cost V 5 bases and J 2 bases, with 13 bases left between them. The CDR3 DNA is TGTGCCAGCAGCACTATAACGGGAGGCAATCAGCCCCAGCATTTT. It yields the protein CASSTITGGNQPQHF.

This clonotype was found many times. The rearrangement links TRBV27 to TRBJ1-5; D may be TRBD1 (6 bases). This CDR3 has 15 residues. The V end lost 8 bases, the J end lost 4 bases, and 18 bases lay between the germline ends. The V gene's germline CDR1 is MNHEY and CDR2 SMNVEV (reference sequence). The CDR3 loop is CASGKQGNSNQPQHF. The CDR3 DNA follows: TGTGCCAGCGGGAAACAGGGAAATTCGAATCAGCCCCAGCATTTT.

This clonotype is a singleton in its sample. The junction and the germline gene differ at one end; a read error may be behind it. The V gene is TRBV5-1, the J gene TRBJ2-1; tentative D call: TRBD1 (5 bases). The length of the CDR3 is 14 residues. The V gene's germline CDR1 is SGHRS and CDR2 YFSETQ. The CDR3 nucleotides are TGTGCCAGCAGCTTGTCAGCAGGGTTCAATGAGCAGTTCTTC. It specifies CASSLSAGFNEQFF.